A single sample is the source of the 30 T cell receptor beta chains below, sequenced in a study of blood T cells in healthy people across ages (dated by TCRdb to the mid-2010s). The method was 5' RACE. TCRdb names Illumina HiSeq 2500 as the instrument used. A second PCR of about 6 to 12 cycles was run with a J-beta primer mix and a sample-barcoded 5' primer. TCRdb reprocessing: public reads trimmed at Q25 with fastp, clones called with MiXCR, in-frame beta chains kept. Rows matching on CDR3 protein sequence are summarized as one entry with the most common DNA and genes. In all, the sample holds about 930,000 distinct CDR3 sequences, and under 35% of those were seen once. The ten largest clones add up to around 9.6% of the sample. The data were also submitted as part of a second study, on T cells of mothers and their children.

Sequencing input: blood. Receptors were obtained from a woman aged 35 to 49 in good health.

This clonotype turned up a few times. This chain connects TRBV5-8 to TRBJ1-1, with D perhaps matching TRBD1 (5 bases). Trimming took off 4 bases at V and 0 bases at J, with 13 bases between the two ends. The CDR3 spans 15 residues. Looked up from germline, CDR1 is SGHTS and CDR2 is YDEGEE. CDR3 protein: CASSGTLLMNTEAFF. The CDR3 coding sequence is TGTGCCAGCAGCGGGACCTTATTAATGAACACTGAAGCTTTCTTT. Full variable domain (outside the CDR3, taken from reference TRBV5-8 and TRBJ1-1): EAGVTQSPTHLIKTRGQQATLRCSPISGHTSVYWYQQALGLGLQFLLWYDEGEERNRGNFPPRFSGRQFPNYSSELNVNALELEDSALYLCASSGTLLMNTEAFFGQGTRLTVV.

The chain has TRBV10-3 and TRBJ1-1; possibly TRBD1 for D (6 bases). The length of the CDR3 is 13 residues. V was trimmed by 4 bases and J by 7 bases, leaving 13 bases between them. Germline lookup yields CDR1 ENHRY and CDR2 SYGVKD. The CDR3 sequence: CAISAWTVGEAFF. The CDR3 DNA reads as TGTGCCATCAGTGCCTGGACAGTCGGTGAAGCTTTCTTT.

This chain connects TRBV5-1 to TRBJ2-5; 8 positions match TRBD1. The V gene's germline CDR1 is SGHRS and CDR2 YFSETQ. This CDR3 spans 14 amino acids. V lost 2 bases to trimming and J lost 4 bases; unmatched junction nucleotides: 4. CDR3 in DNA: TGCGCCAGCAGCTTACCAGGGGGCGCAGAGACCCAGTACTTC. It translates to CASSLPGGAETQYF.

Details on this clonotype: This may arise from a read error, as a much more abundant clone is one base away. The gene calls are TRBV20-1 and TRBJ1-2; unclear D gene. This CDR3 is 12 amino acids long. In germline, CDR1 is DFQATT, CDR2 SNEGSKA (reference sequence). V lost 0 bases and J lost 8, with 10 bases in between. CDR3 nucleotides: TGCAGTGCTAGAGATCTGTGGAAGGGCTACACCTTC. Its translation: CSARDLWKGYTF.

V usage is TRBV28 and J usage is TRBJ1-1, with D possibly TRBD1 on 5 matching bases. V was shortened by 6 bases and J by 2 bases, with 22 bases between the two germline ends. Looked up from germline, CDR1 is MDHEN and CDR2 is SYDVKM. The CDR3 covers 17 residues. CDR3 sequence reads: CASSQKPHRQRNTEAFF. In DNA form, the CDR3 reads TGTGCCAGCAGCCAAAAGCCTCATAGACAGCGAAACACTGAAGCTTTCTTT.

This clonotype occurred many times. This chain connects TRBV9 to TRBJ2-5; D gene uncertain. CDR3 length equals 11 residues. Trimming removed 5 bases from V and 0 bases from J, with 2 bases in between. CDR1 is SGDLS, CDR2 YYNGEE, per germline. The CDR3 is CASSNQETQYF. The DNA for the CDR3 is TGTGCCAGCAGTAACCAAGAGACCCAGTACTTC.

This clonotype was seen repeatedly, ten times or more. This sequence joins TRBV5-1 and TRBJ1-5, with 8 bases matching TRBD1. Germline V CDR1 and CDR2: SGHRS, YFSETQ. This CDR3 comprises 15 residues. J gave up 7 bases and V 4 bases, and 10 bases lay outside the gene matches. As DNA, the CDR3 is TGCGCCAGCAGCCTGGAGGACAGGGAATCACAGCCCCAGCATTTT. It is translated as CASSLEDRESQPQHF. The whole variable domain, remainder taken from reference TRBV5-1 and TRBJ1-5, is KAGVTQTPRYLIKTRGQQVTLSCSPISGHRSVSWYQQTPGQGLQFLFEYFSETQRNKGNFPGRFSGRQFSNSRSEMNVSTLELGDSALYLCASSLEDRESQPQHFGDGTRLSIL.

This clonotype was seen at least ten times. This chain connects TRBV12-3 or TRBV12-4 to TRBJ2-7; TRBD2 aligns across 8 bases. The V gene end was trimmed by 6 bases and the J gene end by 7 bases; junction bases not matched to a gene: 14. The CDR3 spans 15 residues. The CDR3 bases are TGTGCCAGCAGCCCACGGATAGCGGGGATTGGGGAGCAGTACTTC. This encodes CASSPRIAGIGEQYF.

With respect to this clonotype: This could be a read error, since a much larger clone is one nucleotide away. The chain is built from TRBV29-1 and TRBJ1-1, with TRBD1 identical over 7 bases. Germline CDR1 reads SQVTM; CDR2 reads ANQGSEA. The CDR3 covers 13 residues. Here the CDR3 reads CSVEIDRATGAFF. For the CDR3, the DNA is TGCAGCGTTGAAATAGACAGGGCCACTGGAGCTTTCTTT.

The table lists this clonotype with many counts. V gene TRBV29-1 combines with J gene TRBJ1-3, with D hard to call. Trimming cost V 4 bases and J 2 bases, with 9 bases left between them. This CDR3 region has 13 residues. Germline V gene lookup returns CDR1 SQVTM and CDR2 ANQGSEA. For the CDR3, the DNA is TGCAGCGTTGGTGAGATCGCTGGAAACACCATATATTTT. Its translation is CSVGEIAGNTIYF.

This clonotype was seen many times. V gene TRBV5-1 combines with J gene TRBJ2-5; 7 bases line up with TRBD2. This CDR3 has 15 amino acids. The germline CDR1 and CDR2 sequences are SGHRS and YFSETQ. V shed 6 bases and J 4 bases; nucleotides not matched to a gene: 12. In nucleotides, the CDR3 is TGCGCCAGCACCCCGGGATCTAGCGGAGGAGAGACCCAGTACTTC. Residues: CASTPGSSGGETQYF. Drawing the rest from reference TRBV5-1 and TRBJ2-5, the complete variable domain is KAGVTQTPRYLIKTRGQQVTLSCSPISGHRSVSWYQQTPGQGLQFLFEYFSETQRNKGNFPGRFSGRQFSNSRSEMNVSTLELGDSALYLCASTPGSSGGETQYFGPGTRLLVL.

This clonotype was seen at least ten times. The chain recombines TRBV20-1 with TRBJ1-2, with TRBD1 matching over 7 bases. Per germline, CDR1 DFQATT and CDR2 SNEGSKA (reference sequence). The CDR3 length is 12 residues. Losses at the gene ends were 6 bases for V and 3 bases for J; bases not matched to a gene: 4. CDR3 nucleotides: TGCAGTGCCGGGACAGCTTACTATGGCTACACCTTC. Amino acids: CSAGTAYYGYTF.

This clonotype was seen a few times. This chain connects TRBV2 to TRBJ2-7, with no clear D. This CDR3 has 13 amino acids. V dropped 3 bases and J dropped 9 bases, with 15 bases sitting between them. Looked up from germline, CDR1 is SNHLY and CDR2 is FYNNEI. The CDR3 protein is CASSDRLRLVQYF. DNA for the CDR3: TGTGCCAGCAGTGATCGTTTAAGGTTGGTGCAGTACTTC.

V usage is TRBV28 and J usage is TRBJ1-4, with D possibly TRBD1 on 6 matching bases. This CDR3 has 15 amino acids. Germline loops: CDR1 MDHEN, CDR2 SYDVKM. V was pared by 3 bases and J by 4 bases, with 12 bases between. DNA for the CDR3: TGTGCCAGCAGTTTCTCCAGGGGCTATAATGAAAAACTGTTTTTT. Its translation is CASSFSRGYNEKLFF.

This chain connects TRBV6-5 to TRBJ2-5; D might be TRBD2 (6 bases). The closer fit of TRBJ2-7 to the DNA end suggests the J call may be wrong. In germline, CDR1 is MNHEY, CDR2 SVGAGI. The CDR3 has 14 amino acids. CDR3 residues: CASSYHGGDYEQYF. The CDR3 DNA follows: TGTGCCAGCAGTTACCATGGCGGGGACTACGAGCAGTACTTC.

The gene calls are TRBV10-3 and TRBJ1-3, with D uncertain. The CDR3 is 13 residues long. Germline lookup yields CDR1 ENHRY and CDR2 SYGVKD. V was shortened by 10 bases and J by 2 bases, with 12 bases between the two germline ends. CDR3 in amino acids: CATHPGAGNTIYF. CDR3 sequence (DNA): TGTGCCACCCACCCGGGCGCTGGAAACACCATATATTTT.

In regard to this clonotype: In this CDR3 the conserved last residue, phenylalanine or tryptophan, is missing, so a read error is likely. The chain combines TRBV29-1 with TRBJ2-1, with TRBD2 matching 8 bases. V lost 7 bases, J lost 0 bases, and 5 bases stayed unmatched. The germline V gene has CDR1 SQVTM and CDR2 ANQGSEA. The CDR3 sequence is 14 residues long. The CDR3 reads CSGLSGTSYNEQFL. As DNA, the CDR3 is TGCAGCGGCCTTAGCGGGACCTCCTACAATGAGCAGTTCTTA.

CDR3 loop: CASSLSVQTMNTEAFF. The CDR3 nucleotides are TGTGCCAGCAGCTTATCTGTTCAGACCATGAACACTGAAGCTTTCTTT. The V and J genes are TRBV7-2 and TRBJ1-1; D is uncertain. CDR3 size: 16 residues. Trimming removed 2 bases from V and 0 bases from J, with 13 bases in between. CDR1 SGHTA and CDR2 FQGNSA come from the germline V gene.

This clonotype was seen once. This chain connects TRBV20-1 to TRBJ2-1; 15 bases align to TRBD2. The J call is doubtful: the DNA matches TRBJ2-7 better. The CDR3 consists of 17 residues. Germline V CDR1 and CDR2: DFQATT, SNEGSKA (reference sequence). Here the CDR3 DNA reads TGCAGTGCTAGGGGACTAGCGGGGGGACCCTTTTACAATGAGCAGTACTTC. This codes for CSARGLAGGPFYNEQYF.

The rearrangement links TRBV3-1 to TRBJ1-1; no firm D call. Trimming cost V 0 bases and J 7 bases, with 12 bases left between them. The CDR3 totals 14 residues. Germline lookup yields CDR1 LGHDT and CDR2 YNNKEL (reference sequence). The CDR3 here is CASSQDPGSGEAFF. The DNA for the CDR3 is TGTGCCAGCAGCCAAGACCCAGGCTCCGGTGAAGCTTTCTTT. The variable domain in full, completed from reference TRBV3-1 and TRBJ1-1, reads DTAVSQTPKYLVTQMGNDKSIKCEQNLGHDTMYWYKQDSKKFLKIMFSYNNKELIINETVPNRFSPKSPDKAHLNLHINSLELGDSAVYFCASSQDPGSGEAFFGQGTRLTVV.

This clonotype was seen only a few times. The chain joins TRBV7-2 to TRBJ2-6, with TRBD1 matching over 7 bases. CDR1 SGHTA and CDR2 FQGNSA come from the germline V gene. The CDR3 extends over 16 amino acids. J gave up 0 bases and V 5 bases, and 4 bases lay outside the gene matches. The CDR3 nucleotides read TGTGCCAGCAGCGACAGGGTCACCTCTGGGGCCAACGTCCTGACTTTC. Translation: CASSDRVTSGANVLTF.

CDR3 in DNA: TGCAGTGCTAGTAGGACAGGGGTCCCCGGGGAGCTGTTTTTT. Amino acids: CSASRTGVPGELFF. The chain uses TRBV20-1 and TRBJ2-2; 9 bases line up with TRBD1. The CDR3 loop spans 14 amino acids. V lost 3 bases to trimming and J lost 6 bases; unmatched junction nucleotides: 5. Germline V gives CDR1 DFQATT, CDR2 SNEGSKA (reference sequence).

This rearrangement joins TRBV7-2 to TRBJ1-2; D possibly corresponds to TRBD1 (5 bases). Trimming shortened V by 0 bases and J by 3 bases, and 11 bases separated the two germline ends. This CDR3 has 15 amino acids. From germline, CDR1 is SGHTA and CDR2 FQGNSA. DNA for the CDR3: TGTGCCAGCAGCTTAGCGATGGCAGGGTACTATGGCTACACCTTC. This sequence encodes CASSLAMAGYYGYTF. The whole variable domain, remainder taken from reference TRBV7-2 and TRBJ1-2, is GAGVSQSPSNKVTEKGKDVELRCDPISGHTALYWYRQSLGQGLEFLIYFQGNSAPDKSGLPSDRFSAERTGGSVSTLTIQRTQQEDSAVYLCASSLAMAGYYGYTFGSGTRLTVV.

V gene TRBV18 combines with J gene TRBJ2-7; TRBD2 agrees at 13 bases. The CDR3 length is 15 residues. Germline trimming cut 6 bases from V and 12 bases from J; bases unmatched to any gene: 14. The germline V gene encodes CDR1 KGHSH and CDR2 LQKENI. As DNA, the CDR3 is TGTGCCAGCTCCACCGGGACTAGCGGGGCTACTCTCGGGTACTTC. It is translated as CASSTGTSGATLGYF.

This clonotype was recorded at least ten times. The J gene is TRBJ2-1, the V gene TRBV7-3; unclear D gene. The germline CDR1 and CDR2 sequences are SGHTA and FQGTGA. V was pared by 5 bases and J by 8 bases, with 19 bases between. The CDR3 totals 15 residues. In nucleotides, the CDR3 is TGTGCCAGCAGCCCCCTTGGGATGGTGGAAGATGAGCAGTTCTTC. It translates to CASSPLGMVEDEQFF.

This clonotype was seen a few times. CDR3 nucleotides: TGCGCCAGCAGCTTGGTGGGGACCGCGGGGGACTCACCCCTCCACTTT. Residues: CASSLVGTAGDSPLHF. The gene calls are TRBV5-1 and TRBJ1-6; D possibly corresponds to TRBD1 (5 bases). CDR1 and CDR2 from the germline V gene are SGHRS and YFSETQ. The CDR3 totals 16 residues. V was clipped by 0 bases and J by 10 bases, with 17 bases between them.

The genes are TRBV7-2 and TRBJ1-1; possibly TRBD1 for D (6 bases). Germline assignment: CDR1 SGHTA and CDR2 FQGNSA. Trimming took 2 bases from V and 1 from J, leaving 11 bases between them. The CDR3 length is 15 residues. CDR3 amino acids: CASSLTTGPNTEAFF. The CDR3 coding sequence is TGTGCCAGCAGCTTAACGACAGGACCGAACACTGAAGCTTTCTTT.

This clonotype was observed at least ten times. The rearrangement joins TRBV6-5 to TRBJ2-7, with 8 positions matching TRBD2. The V and J ends lost 6 bases and 0 bases, in that order; junction bases with no gene match: 7. CDR1 is MNHEY, CDR2 SVGAGI, per germline. CDR3 length: 15 residues. Here the CDR3 reads CASRYYRGGSYEQYF. The CDR3 nucleotides are TGTGCCAGCAGATATTATCGGGGGGGCTCCTACGAGCAGTACTTC.

Many counts were recorded for this clonotype. The CDR3 is CASSYSGTVGGDTQYF. In nucleotides, the CDR3 is TGTGCCAGCAGTTACTCAGGGACCGTAGGGGGAGATACGCAGTATTTT. The chain combines TRBV28 with TRBJ2-3; D is possibly TRBD1 (6 bases). The CDR3 spans 16 residues. The V and J ends lost 4 bases and 5 bases respectively, with 19 bases between them. Germline V lookup: CDR1 MDHEN, CDR2 SYDVKM. Full variable domain (missing parts from reference TRBV28 and TRBJ2-3): DVKVTQSSRYLVKRTGEKVFLECVQDMDHENMFWYRQDPGLGLRLIYFSYDVKMKEKGDIPEGYSVSREKKERFSLILESASTNQTSMYLCASSYSGTVGGDTQYFGPGTRLTVL.

This clonotype was detected only a few times. The V gene is TRBV20-1, the J gene TRBJ2-1; the match to TRBD2 covers 7 bases. J was trimmed by 4 bases and V by 0 bases; bases with no gene match: 9. Germline values: CDR1 DFQATT, CDR2 SNEGSKA (reference sequence). The CDR3 loop spans 16 amino acids. The chain's CDR3 is CSARDTRGDFYNEQFF. The CDR3, as DNA: TGCAGTGCTAGAGACACCCGGGGGGATTTTTACAATGAGCAGTTCTTC.